One and the same sample provided the 8 T cell receptor beta chains below, sequenced in a study of cytomegalovirus exposure and HLA in healthy donors (dated by TCRdb to between 2016 and 2019). Libraries were made using the immunoSEQ multiplex PCR assay. For the multiplex PCR, a mixture combining 60 forward primers for TCR Vbeta segments and 13 reverse primers for TCR Jbeta segments was used. TCRdb stores this immuneACCESS table with in-frame sequences only. Part of the clones is absent; in the studies checked, under half of the shortfall reflects unresolved V genes, and no reason is known for the rest. Across this sample there are 90,000 to 150,000 clones, with 70% to 85% seen only once. The ten largest clones represent approximately 11% of the sample. The specimen sequenced was PBMCs. The receptors shown here come from a man aged 35 to 55 in good health and CMV-seropositive.

This chain connects TRBV30 to TRBJ2-3; 12 nucleotides agree with TRBD2. Germline loops: CDR1 GTSNPN, CDR2 SVGIG (reference sequence). The V segment lost 8 bases and the J segment 1 base; nucleotides outside the gene matches: 4. This CDR3 comprises 14 residues. Written as DNA, the CDR3 is TGTGCCCGACGACTAGCGGGGGGCACAGATACGCAGTATTTT. It yields the protein CARRLAGGTDTQYF.

In DNA, the CDR3 is TGTGCCAGCAGCGCCGGCGGGTTGCCCAATCAGCCCCAGCATTTT. This sequence encodes CASSAGGLPNQPQHF. The rearrangement joins TRBV9 to TRBJ1-5; D is ambiguous. V shed 3 bases and J shed 3 bases, with 13 bases lying between them. Germline loops: CDR1 SGDLS, CDR2 YYNGEE. This CDR3 has 15 residues.

The chain links TRBV11-1 to TRBJ2-7; D uncertain. CDR1 is SGHAT and CDR2 is FQDESV in the germline V gene (reference sequence). This CDR3 comprises 13 residues. Trimming removed 0 bases from V and 6 bases from J, with 9 bases in between. In DNA, the CDR3 is TGTGCCAGCAGCTTAGCTCGTCTCCCCGAGCAGTACTTC. Translating gives CASSLARLPEQYF.

The chain uses TRBV7-2 and TRBJ2-5; 9 nucleotides agree with TRBD1. Germline V gene lookup returns CDR1 SGHTA and CDR2 FQGNSA. The trim removed 5 bases at V and 4 bases at J, leaving 11 bases unmatched. The CDR3 covers 16 residues. CDR3 sequence (DNA): TGTGCCAGCAGCATGCTGGGACAGGGAGGAGGAGAGACCCAGTACTTC. Residues: CASSMLGQGGGETQYF.

V usage is TRBV9 and J usage is TRBJ2-3, with TRBD1 matching 9 bases. The CDR3 is 15 residues long. V was clipped by 4 bases and J by 0 bases; unmatched bases: 3. Per germline, CDR1 SGDLS and CDR2 YYNGEE. CDR3: CASSTDRGSTDTQYF. Here the CDR3 DNA reads TGTGCCAGCAGCACTGACAGGGGGAGCACAGATACGCAGTATTTT.

V gene TRBV6-1 combines with J gene TRBJ2-5; 7 nucleotides match TRBD1. CDR3 length: 14 residues. Looked up from germline, CDR1 is MNHNS and CDR2 is SASEGT. With V trimmed by 6 bases and J by 5 bases, 9 bases remained unmatched. Written as DNA, the CDR3 is TGTGCCAGCAGACCCAGGGGGATCGGGGAGACCCAGTACTTC. This codes for CASRPRGIGETQYF.

This rearrangement joins TRBV5-1 to TRBJ2-3; D gene ambiguous. V shed 0 bases and J shed 6 bases, with 11 bases lying between them. Germline V gene data show CDR1 as SGHRS and CDR2 as YFSETQ. CDR3 length: 14 residues. CDR3 protein: CASSLGALGDTQYF. The CDR3 DNA is TGCGCCAGCAGCTTGGGGGCCCTCGGCGATACGCAGTATTTT.

The table lists this clone with a count of one. The chain joins TRBV6-5 to TRBJ1-1; TRBD1 is a possible D gene (6 bases). V gave up 6 bases and J gave up 4 bases, with 15 bases separating them. Looked up from germline, CDR1 is MNHEY and CDR2 is SVGAGI. The CDR3 length is 14 residues. CDR3 region: CASRPTGSATEAFF. CDR3 coding DNA: TGTGCCAGCAGGCCCACAGGGTCCGCCACTGAAGCTTTCTTT.